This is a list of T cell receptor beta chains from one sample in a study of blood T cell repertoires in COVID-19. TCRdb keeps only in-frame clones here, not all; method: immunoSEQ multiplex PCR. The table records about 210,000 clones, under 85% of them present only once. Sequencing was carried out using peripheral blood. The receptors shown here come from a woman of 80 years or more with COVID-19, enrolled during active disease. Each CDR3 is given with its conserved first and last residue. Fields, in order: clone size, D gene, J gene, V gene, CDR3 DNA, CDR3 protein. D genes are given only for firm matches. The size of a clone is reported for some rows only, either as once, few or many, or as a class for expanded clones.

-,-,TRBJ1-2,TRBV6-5,TGTGCCAGCAGCAACCAGGGTGCCTATGGCTACACCTTC,CASSNQGAYGYTF
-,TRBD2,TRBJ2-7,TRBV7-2,TGTGCCAGCAGCTTAGCGTCTAGCGGCAGGAACGAGCAGTACTTC,CASSLASSGRNEQYF
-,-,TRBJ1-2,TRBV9,TGTGCCAGCAGCGTAAATCCAGCGTCCTTAGAAGGAGGCTACACCTTC,CASSVNPASLEGGYTF
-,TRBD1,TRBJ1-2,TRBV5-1,TGCGCCAGCAGCTTGGGGCAGGGGGTCTATGGCTACACCTTC,CASSLGQGVYGYTF
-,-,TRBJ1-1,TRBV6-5,TGTGCCAGCAGAAAAGACAGATCGAACACTGAAGCTTTCTTT,CASRKDRSNTEAFF
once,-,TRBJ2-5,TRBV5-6,TGTGCCAGCAGCTTGGTTGCGGAGAAAAAAGAGACCCAGTACTTC,CASSLVAEKKETQYF
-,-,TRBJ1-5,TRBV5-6,TGTGCCAGCAGCTTGGGTGGACAGATAAATCAGCCCCAGCATTTT,CASSLGGQINQPQHF
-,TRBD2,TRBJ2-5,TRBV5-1,TGCGCCAGCAGCCCTCCGACTAGCGGGGGACCCTGGGAAGAGACCCAGTACTTC,CASSPPTSGGPWEETQYF
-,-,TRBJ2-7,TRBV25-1,TGTGCCAGCAGTCCACTCCCGAGCTCCTACGAGCAGTACTTC,CASSPLPSSYEQYF
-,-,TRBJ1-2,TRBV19,TGTGCCAGTAGTATACAGGGCCGCTATGGCTACACCTTC,CASSIQGRYGYTF
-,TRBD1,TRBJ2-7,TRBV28,TGTGCCAGCAGTTTCATGGGACAGTCCTACGAGCAGTACTTC,CASSFMGQSYEQYF
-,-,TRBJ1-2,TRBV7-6,TGTGCCAGCAGCTTAGGGGGGGAGAATGGCTACACCTTC,CASSLGGENGYTF
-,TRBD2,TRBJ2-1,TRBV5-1,TGCGCCAGCAGCTTGACTAGCGGAGGCCTTCCCTCTCTCTTC,CASSLTSGGLPSLF
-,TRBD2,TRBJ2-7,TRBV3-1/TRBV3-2,TGTGCCAGCAGCGAGCAGCGGGGATCCTACGAGCAGTACTTC,CASSEQRGSYEQYF
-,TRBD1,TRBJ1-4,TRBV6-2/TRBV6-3,TGTGCCAGCAGTTCCCGGGACAGGAATCGAAAACTGTTTTTT,CASSSRDRNRKLFF
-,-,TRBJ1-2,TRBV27,TGTGCCAGCAGTTTATCCCAGGCCCCTGGGGGGGGCTACACCTTC,CASSLSQAPGGGYTF
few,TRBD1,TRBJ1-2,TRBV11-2,TGTGCCAGCAGCTTGGACAGGGGGCAGGATGGCTACACCTTC,CASSLDRGQDGYTF
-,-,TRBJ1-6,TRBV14,TGTGCCAGCAGCCAAGGAATAGTCAATTCACCCCTCCACTTT,CASSQGIVNSPLHF
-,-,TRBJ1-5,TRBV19,TGTGCCAGTAGGGAGCAGGGGTTCCGTCAGCCCCAGCATTTT,CASREQGFRQPQHF
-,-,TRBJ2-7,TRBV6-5,TGTGCCAGCAGTTACTCGAGTGAGGGGGTTCGGTACTTC,CASSYSSEGVRYF
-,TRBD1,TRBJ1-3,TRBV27,TGTGCCAGCAGTTTTCTACAGGGGCCCATATATTTT,CASSFLQGPIYF
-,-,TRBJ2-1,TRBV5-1,TGCGCCAGCAGTAATATCGCGGAAACATACAATGAGCAGTTCTTC,CASSNIAETYNEQFF
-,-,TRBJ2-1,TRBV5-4,TGTGCCAGCAGCTTGGAGGGGGGGCGCGGTGAGCAGTTCTTC,CASSLEGGRGEQFF
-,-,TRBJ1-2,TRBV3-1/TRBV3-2,TGTGCCAGCAGCCAATGGGACTCAGAGGGCTACACCTTC,CASSQWDSEGYTF
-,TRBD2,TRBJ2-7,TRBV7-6,TGTGCCAGCAGCTCCACTGCGGCGGGAGGCTACGAGCAGTACTTC,CASSSTAAGGYEQYF
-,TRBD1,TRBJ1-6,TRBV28,TGTGCCAGCAGACAGGGGGTGAAATCACCCCTCCACTTT,CASRQGVKSPLHF
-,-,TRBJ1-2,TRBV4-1,TGCGCCAGCAGCCAAGCTAGCTATGGCTACACCTTC,CASSQASYGYTF
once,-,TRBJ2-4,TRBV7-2,TGTGCCAGCAGCTTATACGGCGGCCGTAAGTACTTC,CASSLYGGRKYF
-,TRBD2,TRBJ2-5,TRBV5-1,TGCGCCAGCAGCCAATCCCCGGGGGGACAAGAGACCCAGTACTTC,CASSQSPGGQETQYF
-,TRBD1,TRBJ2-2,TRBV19,TGTGCCAGTAGTAGTTCTCCGGGACAGATAACTACCGGGGAGCTGTTTTTT,CASSSSPGQITTGELFF
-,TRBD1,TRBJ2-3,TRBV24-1,TGTGCCACCAGTGACCCACTAGGGGGCGGCCAAACTAGCACAGATACGCAGTATTTT,CATSDPLGGGQTSTDTQYF
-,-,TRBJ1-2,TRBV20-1,TGCAGTGCCTCCGGGGGTTATGGCTACACCTTC,CSASGGYGYTF
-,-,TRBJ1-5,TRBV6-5,TGTGCCAGCAGGGCAGCGTACGCCAATCAGCCCCAGCATTTT,CASRAAYANQPQHF